The TCR beta chain described here comes from a study of cytomegalovirus exposure and HLA in healthy donors. Study findings and constraints: The records held CMV serostatus as the only immune exposure information.

This clone was counted between two and nine times. Its cognate antigen is unknown. This PCR relied on a set of 60 Vbeta primers and 13 Jbeta primers. Sequencing was performed with immunoSEQ multiplex PCR; in TCRdb, only in-frame clones are kept and a portion is missing. The repertoire has 90,000 or so clones, roughly 82% of them found once; the top ten carry 3% to 3.5%. The material sequenced was PBMCs. This clonotype originated in a young man in good health and CMV-seropositive.

The CDR3 region has the DNA TGCGCCAGCAGCCACATCGCCGGGACAGCCTACGAGCAGTACTTC. Amino acid sequence: CASSHIAGTAYEQYF. This chain connects TRBV4-1 to TRBJ2-7; 7 bases match TRBD1. The germline V gene encodes CDR1 MGHRA and CDR2 YSYEKL. The CDR3 covers 15 residues. The ends lost 3 bases at V and 2 bases at J; junction bases unmatched: 7.